Following are 23 T cell receptor beta chains from one sample sequenced in a study of blood T cell repertoires in COVID-19. Method: immunoSEQ multiplex PCR; TCRdb's copy keeps in-frame clones and lacks some. The sample lists some 290,000 clones, around 81% occurring once. Sequenced input: peripheral blood. These receptors came from a woman between 55 and 75 years old with active or convalescent COVID-19.

The rearrangement uses TRBV5-4 and TRBJ1-5; TRBD1 matches at 7 bases. This CDR3 contains 15 residues. Germline V gene sequence: CDR1 SGHNT, CDR2 YYREEE (reference sequence). Germline trimming cut 2 bases from V and 7 bases from J; bases unmatched to any gene: 9. The CDR3 reads CASSFRTGWGQPQHF. As DNA, the CDR3 is TGTGCCAGCAGCTTCCGGACAGGCTGGGGGCAGCCCCAGCATTTT.

The chain recombines TRBV6-1 with TRBJ1-1; TRBD1 is a possible D gene (6 bases). CDR1 is MNHNS and CDR2 is SASEGT in the germline V gene. V was trimmed by 1 base and J by 5 bases, leaving 14 bases between them. This CDR3 contains 15 residues. CDR3 nucleotide sequence: TGTGCCAGCAGTGAAGGTATCAGGGGTTCGACTGAAGCTTTCTTT. It codes for CASSEGIRGSTEAFF.

The V and J genes are TRBV13 and TRBJ2-1; TRBD2 might be the D (7 bases). V was pared by 1 base and J by 4 bases, with 14 bases between. This CDR3 contains 16 residues. Per germline, CDR1 PRHDT and CDR2 FYEKMQ (reference sequence). The CDR3 coding sequence is TGTGCCAGCAGCTTAGACTTGGGGGGGCTTTACAATGAGCAGTTCTTC. This encodes CASSLDLGGLYNEQFF.

V is TRBV11-1 and J is TRBJ2-1; 14 bases match TRBD2. Germline values: CDR1 SGHAT, CDR2 FQDESV (reference sequence). V shed 5 bases, J shed 10 bases, and the junction held 10 bases outside the gene matches. This CDR3 is 16 amino acids long. CDR3 amino acids: CASSDLTSGGAEEQFF. The CDR3, as DNA: TGTGCCAGCAGCGACCTGACTAGCGGGGGGGCTGAAGAGCAGTTCTTC.

The CDR3: CASRPDSSYNSPLHF. The CDR3 coding sequence is TGTGCCAGCAGACCTGACAGCTCCTATAATTCACCCCTCCACTTT. This chain uses TRBV6-5 with TRBJ1-6; D is perhaps TRBD1 (5 bases). From germline, CDR1 is MNHEY and CDR2 SVGAGI. V gave up 6 bases and J gave up 0 bases, with 9 bases separating them. CDR3 length: 15 residues.

The chain couples TRBV7-6 to TRBJ1-2; TRBD1 is a possible D gene (5 bases). Germline V lookup: CDR1 SGHVS, CDR2 FNYEAQ. V gave up 5 bases and J gave up 3 bases, with 19 bases separating them. The CDR3 sequence is 16 residues long. The CDR3 bases are TGTGCCAGCAGCGCGGGGGTGGGGCGGAGTGACTATGGCTACACCTTC. Encoded protein: CASSAGVGRSDYGYTF. Supplemented by reference TRBV7-6 and TRBJ1-2, the full variable domain reads GAGVSQSPRYKVTKRGQDVALRCDPISGHVSLYWYRQALGQGPEFLTYFNYEAQQDKSGLPNDRFSAERPEGSISTLTIQRTEQRDSAMYRCASSAGVGRSDYGYTFGSGTRLTVV.

This clone was seen a few times. A junction boundary mismatches the germline segment, possibly from a read error. The chain carries TRBV7-7 and TRBJ2-7; 12 nucleotides align to TRBD2. The CDR3 is 15 residues long. The germline V gene encodes CDR1 SSHAT and CDR2 FNYEAQ (reference sequence). CDR3: CASSPGLAGTHEQYF. The CDR3 DNA follows: TGTGCTAGCAGCCCCGGACTAGCGGGAACCCACGAGCAGTACTTC.

The chain carries TRBV6-5 and TRBJ2-3, with D possibly matching TRBD2 (6 bases). The germline V gene has CDR1 MNHEY and CDR2 SVGAGI. V was pared by 0 bases and J by 1 base, with 8 bases between. The CDR3 extends over 15 amino acids. CDR3: CASSYSIAGTDTQYF. In nucleotides, the CDR3 is TGTGCCAGCAGTTACTCGATAGCGGGCACAGATACGCAGTATTTT.

The chain couples TRBV14 to TRBJ1-6, with 11 positions matching TRBD1. This CDR3 has 16 residues. Germline-derived CDR1 and CDR2 are SGHDN and FVKESK. After removal of 4 bases from V and 11 bases from J, the junction contained 10 bases not matched to a gene. Here the CDR3 DNA reads TGTGCCAGCAGCCGAGGCCGGGGACAGGGGGACGCACCCCTCCACTTT. Its translation: CASSRGRGQGDAPLHF.

This chain connects TRBV9 to TRBJ2-3, with TRBD2 identical over 7 bases. The germline gives CDR1 SGDLS, CDR2 YYNGEE. This CDR3 comprises 16 residues. The trim removed 2 bases at V and 0 bases at J, leaving 6 bases unmatched. CDR3 sequence reads: CASSVTSAISTDTQYF. The CDR3 nucleotides read TGTGCCAGCAGCGTCACTAGCGCTATTAGCACAGATACGCAGTATTTT.

This chain links TRBV5-6 with TRBJ2-7, with TRBD2 as a possible D gene (6 bases). From germline, CDR1 is SGHDT and CDR2 YYEEEE. V was shortened by 0 bases and J by 7 bases, with 11 bases between the two germline ends. This CDR3 has 13 residues. CDR3 nucleotide sequence: TGTGCCAGCAGCTTGGCAGGAGGGAGGGAGCAGTACTTC. Its translation is CASSLAGGREQYF.

The V gene is TRBV5-4, the J gene TRBJ2-1; TRBD1 matches at 8 bases. J was trimmed by 8 bases and V by 2 bases; bases with no gene match: 9. Germline lookup yields CDR1 SGHNT and CDR2 YYREEE (reference sequence). The CDR3 contains 15 residues. The CDR3 DNA reads as TGTGCCAGCAGCTTTCCCGGGACAGGCGGGCATGAGCAGTTCTTC. Amino acids: CASSFPGTGGHEQFF.

This clone was picked up a small number of times. The genes are TRBV19 and TRBJ2-1; 9 bases fit TRBD1. The length of the CDR3 is 15 residues. Germline assignment: CDR1 LNHDA and CDR2 SQIVND (reference sequence). Trimming cost V 6 bases and J 7 bases; bases outside gene matches: 10. CDR3 sequence reads: CASRKGQGRVNEQFF. Written as DNA, the CDR3 is TGTGCCAGTAGGAAGGGACAGGGCCGGGTGAATGAGCAGTTCTTC. The full variable domain, in which reference TRBV19 and TRBJ2-1 provide the parts outside the CDR3, is DGGITQSPKYLFRKEGQNVTLSCEQNLNHDAMYWYRQDPGQGLRLIYYSQIVNDFQKGDIAEGYSVSREKKESFPLTVTSAQKNPTAFYLCASRKGQGRVNEQFFGPGTRLTVL.

In this sample, this clone turned up once. V is TRBV4-3 and J is TRBJ1-1, with a weak D call TRBD1 (6 bases). Germline CDR1 reads LGHNA; CDR2 reads YSLEER. Trimming took off 1 base at V and 1 base at J, with 13 bases between the two ends. The CDR3 has 16 amino acids. The CDR3 DNA sequence: TGCGCCAGCAGCCAAGCCCTCGGACAGCAGAACACTGAAGCTTTCTTT. It specifies CASSQALGQQNTEAFF.

J is TRBJ2-1 and V is TRBV15; 10 bases line up with TRBD2. The V segment lost 0 bases and the J segment 8 bases; nucleotides outside the gene matches: 10. This CDR3 has 17 amino acids. From germline, CDR1 is LNHNV and CDR2 YYDKDF (reference sequence). Here the CDR3 DNA reads TGTGCCACCAGCAGAGATGCGAGCGGGGGGGGTTCGGATGAGCAGTTCTTC. Translating it yields CATSRDASGGGSDEQFF.

The CDR3 nucleotides read TGTGCCAGCAGCGTAGAGCGGGGGCCGAGGGAGACCCAGTACTTC. It yields the protein CASSVERGPRETQYF. The chain employs TRBV9 and TRBJ2-5; 8 nucleotides agree with TRBD2. This CDR3 is built from 15 residues. Germline CDR1 and CDR2: SGDLS and YYNGEE. After removal of 0 bases from V and 5 bases from J, the junction contained 6 bases not matched to a gene.

This chain connects TRBV7-2 to TRBJ1-4; 8 nucleotides line up with TRBD1. Germline CDR1 SGHTA, CDR2 FQGNSA. The CDR3 totals 15 residues. J gave up 8 bases and V 4 bases, and 9 bases lay outside the gene matches. The CDR3 protein is CASSSGQGEIEKLFF. In DNA form, the CDR3 reads TGTGCCAGCAGCTCAGGACAGGGCGAGATCGAAAAACTGTTTTTT.

J is TRBJ2-1 and V is TRBV30; D perhaps matches TRBD1 (6 bases). Per the germline V gene, CDR1 is GTSNPN and CDR2 is SVGIG (reference sequence). V was trimmed by 1 base and J by 7 bases, leaving 29 bases between them. The CDR3 is made up of 19 amino acids. The CDR3: CAWSGLGNRQDSMRNEQFF. The CDR3 nucleotides are TGTGCCTGGAGTGGCCTCGGGAACCGACAGGATAGTATGAGGAATGAGCAGTTCTTC.

CDR3 amino acids: CASSQWATGTRGYEQYF. The CDR3 nucleotides read TGCGCCAGCAGCCAATGGGCTACCGGGACTAGGGGGTACGAGCAGTACTTC. V and J are TRBV4-3 and TRBJ2-7; 8 positions match TRBD2. This CDR3 is 17 amino acids long. Looked up from germline, CDR1 is LGHNA and CDR2 is YSLEER. Losses at the gene ends were 2 bases for V and 4 bases for J; bases not matched to a gene: 13.

The genes are TRBV6-5 and TRBJ2-7; D perhaps matches TRBD1 (7 bases). The CDR3 runs to 13 residues. The V end lost 10 bases, the J end lost 5 bases, and 18 bases lay between the germline ends. The germline V gene encodes CDR1 MNHEY and CDR2 SVGAGI. The CDR3 spells CATLTGRKNEQYF. In nucleotides, the CDR3 is TGTGCCACCCTGACAGGGAGGAAGAACGAGCAGTACTTC.

The CDR3 sequence: CASSLGGDQETQYF. Written as DNA, the CDR3 is TGCGCCAGCAGCTTAGGCGGGGACCAAGAGACCCAGTACTTC. The genes are TRBV5-1 and TRBJ2-5; a possible D gene is TRBD2 (6 bases). Germline CDR1 SGHRS, CDR2 YFSETQ. Trimming removed 2 bases at V and 0 bases at J, with 8 bases between. This CDR3 spans 14 amino acids. Filled out from reference TRBV5-1 and TRBJ2-5, the complete variable domain reads KAGVTQTPRYLIKTRGQQVTLSCSPISGHRSVSWYQQTPGQGLQFLFEYFSETQRNKGNFPGRFSGRQFSNSRSEMNVSTLELGDSALYLCASSLGGDQETQYFGPGTRLLVL.

The chain has TRBV29-1 and TRBJ1-2; 8 bases map to TRBD1. The length of the CDR3 is 14 residues. Losses at the gene ends were 4 bases for V and 4 bases for J; bases not matched to a gene: 8. Germline lookup yields CDR1 SQVTM and CDR2 ANQGSEA. The DNA for the CDR3 is TGCAGCGTTGGAGAGAGGACAGGGATCTATGGCTACACCTTC. As protein: CSVGERTGIYGYTF.

This clone was counted a single time. The V call is TRBV7-2, the J call TRBJ2-5; 10 bases are shared with TRBD2. Trimming cost V 1 base and J 7 bases; bases outside gene matches: 9. This CDR3 is 16 amino acids long. Germline lookup yields CDR1 SGHTA and CDR2 FQGNSA. The CDR3 region is CASSLESGGVIGTQYF. The CDR3 DNA is TGTGCCAGCAGCTTAGAAAGCGGGGGGGTCATAGGGACCCAGTACTTC. The full variable domain, with the rest looked up from reference TRBV7-2 and TRBJ2-5, is GAGVSQSPSNKVTEKGKDVELRCDPISGHTALYWYRQSLGQGLEFLIYFQGNSAPDKSGLPSDRFSAERTGGSVSTLTIQRTQQEDSAVYLCASSLESGGVIGTQYFGPGTRLLVL.